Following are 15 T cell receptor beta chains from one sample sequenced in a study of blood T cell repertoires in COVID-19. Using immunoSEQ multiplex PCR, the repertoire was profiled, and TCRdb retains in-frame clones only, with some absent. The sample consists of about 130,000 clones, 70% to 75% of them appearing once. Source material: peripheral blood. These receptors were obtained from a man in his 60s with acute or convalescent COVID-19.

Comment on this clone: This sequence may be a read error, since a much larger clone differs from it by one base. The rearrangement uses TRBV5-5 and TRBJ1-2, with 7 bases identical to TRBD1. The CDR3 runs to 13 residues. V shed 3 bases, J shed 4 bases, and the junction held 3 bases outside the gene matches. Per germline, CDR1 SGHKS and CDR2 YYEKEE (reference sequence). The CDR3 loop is CASSSTGTYGYTF. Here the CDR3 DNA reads TGTGCCAGCAGCTCGACAGGGACCTATGGCTACACCTTC.

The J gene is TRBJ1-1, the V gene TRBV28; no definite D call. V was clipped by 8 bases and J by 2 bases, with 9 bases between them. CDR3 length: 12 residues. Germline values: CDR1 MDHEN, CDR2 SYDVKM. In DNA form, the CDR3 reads TGTGCCAGCTGTGAGGTTAACACTGAAGCTTTCTTT. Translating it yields CASCEVNTEAFF. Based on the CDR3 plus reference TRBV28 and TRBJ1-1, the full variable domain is DVKVTQSSRYLVKRTGEKVFLECVQDMDHENMFWYRQDPGLGLRLIYFSYDVKMKEKGDIPEGYSVSREKKERFSLILESASTNQTSMYLCASCEVNTEAFFGQGTRLTVV.

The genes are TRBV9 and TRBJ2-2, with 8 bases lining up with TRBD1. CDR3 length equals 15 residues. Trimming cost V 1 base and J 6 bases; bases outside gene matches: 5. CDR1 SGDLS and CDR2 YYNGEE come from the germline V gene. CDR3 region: CASSVQGARAGELFF. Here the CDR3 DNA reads TGTGCCAGCAGCGTACAGGGGGCCCGGGCCGGGGAGCTGTTTTTT.

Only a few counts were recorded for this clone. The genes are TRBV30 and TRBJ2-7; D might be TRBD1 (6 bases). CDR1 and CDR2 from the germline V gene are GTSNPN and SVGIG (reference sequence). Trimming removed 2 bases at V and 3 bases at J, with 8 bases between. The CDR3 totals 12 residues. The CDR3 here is CAWSKQGYEQYF. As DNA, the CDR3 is TGTGCCTGGAGTAAACAGGGCTACGAGCAGTACTTC.

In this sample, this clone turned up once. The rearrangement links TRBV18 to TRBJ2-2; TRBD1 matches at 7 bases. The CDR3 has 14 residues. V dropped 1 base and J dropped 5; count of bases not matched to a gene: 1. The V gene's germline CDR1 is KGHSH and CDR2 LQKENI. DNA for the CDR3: TGTGCCAGCTCACCACAGGGACAGACCGGGGAGCTGTTTTTT. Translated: CASSPQGQTGELFF.

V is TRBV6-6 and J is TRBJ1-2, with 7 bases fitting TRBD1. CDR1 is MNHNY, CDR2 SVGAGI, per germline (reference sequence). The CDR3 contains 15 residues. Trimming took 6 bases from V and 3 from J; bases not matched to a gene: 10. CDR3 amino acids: CASSLQGTVDYGYTF. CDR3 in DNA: TGTGCCAGCAGCCTACAGGGGACCGTCGACTATGGCTACACCTTC.

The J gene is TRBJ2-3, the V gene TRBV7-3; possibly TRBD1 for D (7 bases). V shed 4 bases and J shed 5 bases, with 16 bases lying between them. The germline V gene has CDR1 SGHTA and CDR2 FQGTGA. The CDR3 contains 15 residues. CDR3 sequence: CASSSGGFPVDTQYF. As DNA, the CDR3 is TGTGCCAGCAGCTCAGGGGGGTTTCCGGTAGATACGCAGTATTTT.

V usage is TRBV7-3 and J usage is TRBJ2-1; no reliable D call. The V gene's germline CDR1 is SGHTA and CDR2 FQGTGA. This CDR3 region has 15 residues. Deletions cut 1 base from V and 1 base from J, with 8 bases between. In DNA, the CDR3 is TGTGCCAGCAGCTTAAGTTCTAGTTCCTACAATGAGCAGTTCTTC. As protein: CASSLSSSSYNEQFF.

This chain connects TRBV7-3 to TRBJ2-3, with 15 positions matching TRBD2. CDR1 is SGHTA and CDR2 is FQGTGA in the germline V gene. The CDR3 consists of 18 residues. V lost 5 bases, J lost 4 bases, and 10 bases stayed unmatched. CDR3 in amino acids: CASSPIGTSGRRADTQYF. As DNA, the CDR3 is TGTGCCAGCAGCCCCATCGGGACTAGCGGGAGGCGCGCAGATACGCAGTATTTT.

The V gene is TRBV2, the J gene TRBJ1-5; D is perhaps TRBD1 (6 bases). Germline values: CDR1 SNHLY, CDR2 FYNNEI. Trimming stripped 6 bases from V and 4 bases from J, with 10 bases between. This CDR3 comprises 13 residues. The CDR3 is CASRSGTNQPQHF. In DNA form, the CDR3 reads TGTGCCAGCAGATCCGGGACAAATCAGCCCCAGCATTTT.

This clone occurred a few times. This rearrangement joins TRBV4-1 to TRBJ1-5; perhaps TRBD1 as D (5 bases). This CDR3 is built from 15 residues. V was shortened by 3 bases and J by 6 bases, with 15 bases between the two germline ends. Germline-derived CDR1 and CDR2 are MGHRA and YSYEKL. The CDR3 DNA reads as TGCGCCAGCAGCCAGAATTCCCAGGGTACTCAGCCCCAGCATTTT. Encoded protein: CASSQNSQGTQPQHF.

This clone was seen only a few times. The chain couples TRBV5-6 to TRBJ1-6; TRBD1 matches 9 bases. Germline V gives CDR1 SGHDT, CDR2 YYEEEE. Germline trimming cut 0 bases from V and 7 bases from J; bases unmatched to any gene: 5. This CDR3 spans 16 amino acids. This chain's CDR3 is CASSLAPTGGNSPLHF. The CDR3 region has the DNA TGTGCCAGCAGCTTGGCCCCGACAGGGGGAAATTCACCCCTCCACTTT.

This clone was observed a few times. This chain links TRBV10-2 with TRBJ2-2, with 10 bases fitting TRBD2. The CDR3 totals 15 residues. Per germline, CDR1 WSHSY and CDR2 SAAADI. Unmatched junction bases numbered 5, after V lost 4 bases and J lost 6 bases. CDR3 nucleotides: TGCGCCAGCAGTGCTAGCGGGAGAGGGTCCGGGGAGCTGTTTTTT. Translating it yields CASSASGRGSGELFF.

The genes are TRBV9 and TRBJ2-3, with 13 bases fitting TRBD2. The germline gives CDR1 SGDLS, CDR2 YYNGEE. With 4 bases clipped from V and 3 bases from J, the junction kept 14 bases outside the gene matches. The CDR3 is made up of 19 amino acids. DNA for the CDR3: TGTGCCAGCAGCACCAACCGACTAGCGGGGGGCTTCAGTACAGATACGCAGTATTTT. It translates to CASSTNRLAGGFSTDTQYF.

This CDR3 is CASSLDGTSGNEQFF. CDR3 in DNA: TGTGCCAGCAGCTTAGATGGGACTAGCGGCAATGAGCAGTTCTTC. The rearrangement joins TRBV11-3 to TRBJ2-1; 11 bases fit TRBD2. J lost 6 bases, V lost 0 bases, and 1 base had no gene match. Germline V gene data show CDR1 as SGHNT and CDR2 as YENEEA. There are 15 residues in the CDR3.